The TCR beta chain under discussion was sequenced for a study of blood T cell repertoires in COVID-19. Study-wide background: PBMCs, B-cell-depleted T cells, or T cells provided the cDNA or gDNA that made up the material.

As processed by the authors: Amplification of reference gene primers was used by the study to estimate nucleated cell counts. Profiled with immunoSEQ multiplex PCR; TCRdb holds only in-frame clones, not every one. From that table come the V and J calls and clone size; the DNA was used to work out D and trimming. The sample contains around 71,000 clones, around nine tenths of which appear only once. CDR1 is MNHEY and CDR2 is SVGAGI in the germline V gene. The CDR3 extends over 13 amino acids. J was trimmed by 8 bases and V by 0 bases; bases with no gene match: 2. Sequences were obtained from peripheral blood. The sequence came from a woman in her fifties or sixties with acute or convalescent COVID-19. The rearrangement joins TRBV6-5 to TRBJ1-1; TRBD1 matches at 8 bases. The CDR3 bases are TGTGCCAGCAGTTACTCCGGGGACAGGGAAGCTTTCTTT. This codes for CASSYSGDREAFF.